The clone carrying this T cell receptor beta chain was seen repeatedly, ten times or more. Its cognate antigen is unknown. The lymph nodes were axillary draining lymph nodes from breast cancer patients. This entry is derived from a study of breast tumors, draining lymph nodes, adjacent tissues. Study-level points and caveats: Data only fit, rather than demonstrated, lymph node origin of most tumor T cells. Tumor repertoires ranked between lymph nodes and nontumor tissue in diversity, with V and J gene preferences. Findings are consistent with lymph node origin and intratumoral expansion of most tumor T cells. Luminal-like breast cancer showed significantly higher tumor–nontumor repertoire similarity than basal-like.

TCRdb re-analysed the multiplex PCR reads in MiXCR, keeping a single row per CDR3 protein. The sample shows approximately 230,000 distinct CDR3 sequences, about 34% of them seen only once. The CDR3 is 13 amino acids. V was shortened by 0 bases and J by 4 bases, with 8 bases between the two germline ends. CDR1 is SQVTM and CDR2 is ANQGSEA in the germline V gene. The chain has TRBV29-1 and TRBJ2-3; D is ambiguous. This sequence originates from a female donor with breast cancer. Some clones in this sample may be carry-over from other donors' samples. The source material was axillary lymph node tissue. The DNA of the CDR3 is TGCAGCGTTGAAGAGGTCCCGGCAGATACGCAGTATTTT. Translated: CSVEEVPADTQYF.